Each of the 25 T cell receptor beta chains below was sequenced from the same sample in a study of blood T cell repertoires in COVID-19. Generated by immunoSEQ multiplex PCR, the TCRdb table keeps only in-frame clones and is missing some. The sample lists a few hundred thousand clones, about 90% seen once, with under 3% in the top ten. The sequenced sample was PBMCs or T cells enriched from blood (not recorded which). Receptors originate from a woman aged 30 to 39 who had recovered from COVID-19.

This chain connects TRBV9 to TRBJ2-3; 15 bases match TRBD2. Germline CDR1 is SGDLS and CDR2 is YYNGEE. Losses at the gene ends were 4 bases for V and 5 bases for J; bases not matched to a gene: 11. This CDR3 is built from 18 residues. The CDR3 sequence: CASSPRTSGRAGRDTQYF. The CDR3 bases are TGTGCCAGCAGCCCCAGGACTAGCGGGAGGGCCGGAAGAGATACGCAGTATTTT.

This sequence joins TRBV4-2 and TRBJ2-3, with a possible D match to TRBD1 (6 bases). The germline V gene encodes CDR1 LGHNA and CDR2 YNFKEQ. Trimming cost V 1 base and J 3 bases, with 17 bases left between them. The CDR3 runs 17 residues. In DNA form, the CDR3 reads TGTGCCAGCAGCCAAGGCCAGACAGGCTGGGTTACAGATACGCAGTATTTT. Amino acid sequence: CASSQGQTGWVTDTQYF.

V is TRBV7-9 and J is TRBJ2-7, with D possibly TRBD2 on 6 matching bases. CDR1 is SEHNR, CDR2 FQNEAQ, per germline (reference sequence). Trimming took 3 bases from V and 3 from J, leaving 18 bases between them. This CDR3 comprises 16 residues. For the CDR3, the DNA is TGTGCCAGCAGCTTCCCCCCGAAGGGAGGTAGCTACGAGCAGTACTTC. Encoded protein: CASSFPPKGGSYEQYF.

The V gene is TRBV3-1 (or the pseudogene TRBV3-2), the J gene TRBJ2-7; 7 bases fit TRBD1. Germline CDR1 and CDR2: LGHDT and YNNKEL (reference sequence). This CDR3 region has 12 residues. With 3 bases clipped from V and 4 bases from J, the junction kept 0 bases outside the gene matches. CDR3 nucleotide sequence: TGTGCCAGCAGCCAGGGACAGTACGAGCAGTACTTC. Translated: CASSQGQYEQYF.

CDR3 in amino acids: CATSRTRGDTQYF. CDR3 DNA sequence: TGTGCCACCAGCAGAACAAGGGGAGATACGCAGTATTTT. The rearrangement uses TRBV15 and TRBJ2-3; TRBD1 might be the D (5 bases). Per germline, CDR1 LNHNV and CDR2 YYDKDF (reference sequence). The CDR3 length is 13 residues. Deletions cut 2 bases from V and 5 bases from J, with 8 bases between.

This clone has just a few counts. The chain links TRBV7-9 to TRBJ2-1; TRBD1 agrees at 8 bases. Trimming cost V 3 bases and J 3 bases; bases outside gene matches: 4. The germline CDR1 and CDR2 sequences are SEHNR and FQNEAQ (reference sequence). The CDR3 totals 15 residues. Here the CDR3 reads CASSFGTGNYNEQFF. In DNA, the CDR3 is TGTGCCAGCAGCTTTGGGACAGGAAACTACAATGAGCAGTTCTTC. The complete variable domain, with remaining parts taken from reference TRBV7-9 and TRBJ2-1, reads DTGVSQNPRHKITKRGQNVTFRCDPISEHNRLYWYRQTLGQGPEFLTYFQNEAQLEKSRLLSDRFSAERPKGSFSTLEIQRTEQGDSAMYLCASSFGTGNYNEQFFGPGTRLTVL.

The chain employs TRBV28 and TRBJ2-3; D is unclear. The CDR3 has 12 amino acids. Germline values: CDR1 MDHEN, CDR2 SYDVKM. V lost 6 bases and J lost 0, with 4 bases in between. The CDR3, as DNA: TGTGCCAGCAGCCTTAGCACAGATACGCAGTATTTT. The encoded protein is CASSLSTDTQYF.

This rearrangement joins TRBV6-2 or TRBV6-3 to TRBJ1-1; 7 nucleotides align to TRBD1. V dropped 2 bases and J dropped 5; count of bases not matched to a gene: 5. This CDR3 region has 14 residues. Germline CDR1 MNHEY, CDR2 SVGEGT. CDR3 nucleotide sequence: TGTGCCAGCAGTTACAAGGGGGCCCGGACTGAAGCTTTCTTT. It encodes CASSYKGARTEAFF.

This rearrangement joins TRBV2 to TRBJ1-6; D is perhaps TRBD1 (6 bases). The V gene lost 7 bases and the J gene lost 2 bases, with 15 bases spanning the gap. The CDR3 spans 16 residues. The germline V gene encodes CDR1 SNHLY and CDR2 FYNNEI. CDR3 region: CASMSGGRTYNSPLHF. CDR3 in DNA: TGTGCCAGCATGAGCGGGGGCCGCACCTATAATTCACCCCTCCACTTT.

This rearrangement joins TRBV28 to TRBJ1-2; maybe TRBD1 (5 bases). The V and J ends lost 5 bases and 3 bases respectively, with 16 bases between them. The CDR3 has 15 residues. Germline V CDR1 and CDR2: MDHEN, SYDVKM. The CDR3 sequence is CASSPVGGAHYGYTF. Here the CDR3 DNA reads TGTGCCAGCAGTCCAGTGGGCGGGGCCCACTATGGCTACACCTTC.

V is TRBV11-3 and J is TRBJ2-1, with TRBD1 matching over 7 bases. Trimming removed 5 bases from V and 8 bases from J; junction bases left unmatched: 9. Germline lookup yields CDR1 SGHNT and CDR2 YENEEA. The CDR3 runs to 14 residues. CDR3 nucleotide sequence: TGTGCCAGCAGCCCAATGACAGGGTCTTATGAGCAGTTCTTC. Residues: CASSPMTGSYEQFF.

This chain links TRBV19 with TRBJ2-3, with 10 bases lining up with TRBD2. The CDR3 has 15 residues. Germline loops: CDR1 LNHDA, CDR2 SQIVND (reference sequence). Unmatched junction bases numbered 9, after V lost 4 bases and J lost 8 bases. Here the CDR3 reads CASSTSGSQYVTQYF. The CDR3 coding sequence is TGTGCCAGTAGTACTAGCGGGAGTCAGTACGTTACGCAGTATTTT.

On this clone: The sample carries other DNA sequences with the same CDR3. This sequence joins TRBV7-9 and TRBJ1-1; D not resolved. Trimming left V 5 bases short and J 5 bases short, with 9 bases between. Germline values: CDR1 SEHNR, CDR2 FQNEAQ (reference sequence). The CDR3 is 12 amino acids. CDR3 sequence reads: CASSPARTEAFF. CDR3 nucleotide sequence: TGTGCCAGCAGCCCGGCTAGAACTGAAGCTTTCTTT.

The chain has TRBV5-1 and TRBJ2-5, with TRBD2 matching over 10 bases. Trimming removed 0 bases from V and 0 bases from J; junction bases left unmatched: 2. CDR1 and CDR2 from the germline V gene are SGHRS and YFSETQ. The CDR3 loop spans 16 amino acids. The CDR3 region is CASSLVSGRYQETQYF. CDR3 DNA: TGCGCCAGCAGCTTGGTTAGCGGGAGGTACCAAGAGACCCAGTACTTC.

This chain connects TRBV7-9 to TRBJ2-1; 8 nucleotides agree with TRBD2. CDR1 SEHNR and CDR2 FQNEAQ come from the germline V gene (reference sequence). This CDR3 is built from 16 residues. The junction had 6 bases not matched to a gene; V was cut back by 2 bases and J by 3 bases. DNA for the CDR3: TGTGCCAGCAGCTTAAGTCGCGGGGGGTACTACAATGAGCAGTTCTTC. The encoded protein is CASSLSRGGYYNEQFF. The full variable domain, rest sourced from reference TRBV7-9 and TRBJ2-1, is DTGVSQNPRHKITKRGQNVTFRCDPISEHNRLYWYRQTLGQGPEFLTYFQNEAQLEKSRLLSDRFSAERPKGSFSTLEIQRTEQGDSAMYLCASSLSRGGYYNEQFFGPGTRLTVL.

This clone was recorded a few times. The CDR3 nucleotides are TGCAGCGCACGACAGGGGGGCGAGCAGTACTTC. It specifies CSARQGGEQYF. The chain joins TRBV29-1 to TRBJ2-7; 9 positions match TRBD1. This CDR3 spans 11 amino acids. Trimming took 7 bases from V and 6 from J; bases not matched to a gene: 4. Germline V gives CDR1 SQVTM, CDR2 ANQGSEA.

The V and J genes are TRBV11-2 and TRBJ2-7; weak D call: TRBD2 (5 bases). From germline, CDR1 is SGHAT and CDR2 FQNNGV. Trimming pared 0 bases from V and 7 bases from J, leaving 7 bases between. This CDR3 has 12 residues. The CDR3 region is CASSLDGLEQYF. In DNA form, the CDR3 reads TGTGCCAGCAGCTTAGACGGACTGGAGCAGTACTTC.

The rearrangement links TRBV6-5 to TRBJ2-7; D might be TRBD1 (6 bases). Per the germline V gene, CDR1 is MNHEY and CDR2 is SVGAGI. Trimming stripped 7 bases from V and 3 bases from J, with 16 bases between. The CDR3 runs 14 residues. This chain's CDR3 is CASTRSTGLYEQYF. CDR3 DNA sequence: TGTGCCAGCACCAGAAGTACAGGGCTCTACGAGCAGTACTTC.

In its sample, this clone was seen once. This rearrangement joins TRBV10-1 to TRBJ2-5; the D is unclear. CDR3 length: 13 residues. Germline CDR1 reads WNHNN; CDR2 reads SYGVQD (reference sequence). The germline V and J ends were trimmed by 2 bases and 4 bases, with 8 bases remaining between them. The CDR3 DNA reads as TGCGCCAGCAGTGAGAACCGAGCAGAGACCCAGTACTTC. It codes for CASSENRAETQYF.

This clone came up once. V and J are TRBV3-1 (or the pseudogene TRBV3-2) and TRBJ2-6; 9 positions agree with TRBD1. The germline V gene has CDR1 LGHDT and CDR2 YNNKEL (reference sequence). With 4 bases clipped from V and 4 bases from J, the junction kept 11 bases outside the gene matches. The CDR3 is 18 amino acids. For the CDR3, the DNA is TGTGCCAGCAGCCCCGTCCCGGGACAGGGATCGGGGGCCAACGTCCTGACTTTC. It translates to CASSPVPGQGSGANVLTF.

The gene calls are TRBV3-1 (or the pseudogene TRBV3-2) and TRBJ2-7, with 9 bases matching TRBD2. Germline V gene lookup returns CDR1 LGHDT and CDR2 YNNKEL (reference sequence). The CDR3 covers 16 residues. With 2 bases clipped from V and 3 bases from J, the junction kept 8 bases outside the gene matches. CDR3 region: CASSQQSSGSYYEQYF. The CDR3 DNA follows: TGTGCCAGCAGCCAACAGAGTAGCGGGAGTTACTACGAGCAGTACTTC.

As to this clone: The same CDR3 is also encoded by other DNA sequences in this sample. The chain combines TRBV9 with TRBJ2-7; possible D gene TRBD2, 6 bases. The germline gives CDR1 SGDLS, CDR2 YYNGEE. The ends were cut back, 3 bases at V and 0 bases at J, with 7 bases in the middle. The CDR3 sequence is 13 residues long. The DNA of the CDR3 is TGTGCCAGCAGCGCCGGGAGCTCCTACGAGCAGTACTTC. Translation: CASSAGSSYEQYF.

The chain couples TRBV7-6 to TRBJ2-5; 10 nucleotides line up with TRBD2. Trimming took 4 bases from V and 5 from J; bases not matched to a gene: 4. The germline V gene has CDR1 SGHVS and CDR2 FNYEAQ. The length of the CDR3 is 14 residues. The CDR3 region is CASSYTSGEETQYF. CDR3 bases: TGTGCCAGCAGCTATACTAGCGGGGAGGAGACCCAGTACTTC.

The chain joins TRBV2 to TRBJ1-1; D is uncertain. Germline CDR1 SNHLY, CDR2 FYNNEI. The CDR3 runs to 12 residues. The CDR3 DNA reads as TGTGGCCCAAGCCGGGAGGACACTGAAGCTTTCTTT. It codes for CGPSREDTEAFF.

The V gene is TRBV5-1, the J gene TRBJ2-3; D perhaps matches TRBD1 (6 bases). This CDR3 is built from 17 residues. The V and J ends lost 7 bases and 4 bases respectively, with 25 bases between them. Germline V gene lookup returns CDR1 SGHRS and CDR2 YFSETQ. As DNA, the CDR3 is TGCGCCAGCTATCCCCAAGCCCCCGGAGCAGGGGCAGATACGCAGTATTTT. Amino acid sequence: CASYPQAPGAGADTQYF. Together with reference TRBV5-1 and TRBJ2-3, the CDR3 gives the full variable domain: KAGVTQTPRYLIKTRGQQVTLSCSPISGHRSVSWYQQTPGQGLQFLFEYFSETQRNKGNFPGRFSGRQFSNSRSEMNVSTLELGDSALYLCASYPQAPGAGADTQYFGPGTRLTVL.